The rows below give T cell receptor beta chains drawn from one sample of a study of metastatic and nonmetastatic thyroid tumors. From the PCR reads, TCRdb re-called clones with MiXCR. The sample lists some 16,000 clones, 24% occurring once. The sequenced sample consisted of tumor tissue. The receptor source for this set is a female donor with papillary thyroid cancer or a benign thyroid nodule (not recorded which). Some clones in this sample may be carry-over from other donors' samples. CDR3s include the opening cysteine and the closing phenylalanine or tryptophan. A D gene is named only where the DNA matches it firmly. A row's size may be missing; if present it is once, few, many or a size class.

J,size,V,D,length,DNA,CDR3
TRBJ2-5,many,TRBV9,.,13,TGTGCCAGCAGCCTAGGGCCTGCGGAGACCCAGTACTTC,CASSLGPAETQYF
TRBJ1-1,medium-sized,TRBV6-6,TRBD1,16,TGTGCCAGCAGTTATGTCCAGGGGGCGAGGGGAACTGAAGCTTTCTTT,CASSYVQGARGTEAFF
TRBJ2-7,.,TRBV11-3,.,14,TGTGCCAGCAGCTTAGGAGGGAATCAAGACGAGCAGTACTTC,CASSLGGNQDEQYF
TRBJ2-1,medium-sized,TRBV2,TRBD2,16,TGTGCCAGCAGTGAAAGGCTACTAGCGGGATACAATGAGCAGTTCTTC,CASSERLLAGYNEQFF
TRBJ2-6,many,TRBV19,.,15,TGTGCCAGTAGTAGGCTGAGCTCTGGGGCCAACGTCCTGACTTTC,CASSRLSSGANVLTF
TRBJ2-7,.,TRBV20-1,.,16,TGCAGTGCTAAATCACCTCCGCCTAGAGATACCTACAAGAAGTACTTC,CSAKSPPPRDTYKKYF
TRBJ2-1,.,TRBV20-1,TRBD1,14,TGCAGTGCTAATCCCAGGGGGCTCTACAATGATCAGTTCTTC,CSANPRGLYNDQFF
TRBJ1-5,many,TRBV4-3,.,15,TGCGCCAGCAGCCAAGAAAGTCAGGGGTATCAGCCCCAGCATTTT,CASSQESQGYQPQHF
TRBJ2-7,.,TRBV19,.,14,TGTGCCAGTAGCATGTCTAGAGGGAGAGACGAGCAGTACTTC,CASSMSRGRDEQYF
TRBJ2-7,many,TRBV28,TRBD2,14,TGTGCCAGCAGGGCCTCGACTAGCCTCTACGAGCAGTACTTC,CASRASTSLYEQYF
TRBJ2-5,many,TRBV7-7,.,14,TGTGCTAGCAGCTTAGTAGTGGGCCAAGAGACCCAGTACTTC,CASSLVVGQETQYF
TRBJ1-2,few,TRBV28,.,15,TGTGCCAGCAGTAGGATAAGACAGTCTAACTATTTCTACACCTTC,CASSRIRQSNYFYTF
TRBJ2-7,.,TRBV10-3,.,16,TGTGCCATCAGTGATCGTCCGGGACGGTCGAACTACGAGCAGTACTTC,CAISDRPGRSNYEQYF
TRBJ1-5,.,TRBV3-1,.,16,TGTGCCAGCAGCCGAAAAGCCGACAGGATTAATCAGCCCCAGCATTTT,CASSRKADRINQPQHF
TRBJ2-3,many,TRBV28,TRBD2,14,TGTGCCAGCAGTTTAGACCGGGGGGCAGATACGCAGTATTTT,CASSLDRGADTQYF
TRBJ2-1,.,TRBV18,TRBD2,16,TGTGCCAGCTCTCCGGGACTAGCGGGGTCCTACAATGAGCAGTTCTTC,CASSPGLAGSYNEQFF
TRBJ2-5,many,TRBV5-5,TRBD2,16,TGTGCCAGCAGCTTGGCCCCTAGCGGGAGTTCAGAGACCCAGTACTTC,CASSLAPSGSSETQYF
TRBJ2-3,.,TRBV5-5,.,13,TGTGCCAGCAGGTCTTGGGACACAGATACGCAGTATTTT,CASRSWDTDTQYF
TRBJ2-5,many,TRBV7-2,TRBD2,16,TGTGCCAGCAGCCCAGGCGGGGCTAGCGGGCAAGAGACCCAGTACTTC,CASSPGGASGQETQYF
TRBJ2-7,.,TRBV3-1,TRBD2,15,TGTGCCAGCAGCCTTGGACTAGCGGGAGGGGCCGAGCAGTACTTC,CASSLGLAGGAEQYF
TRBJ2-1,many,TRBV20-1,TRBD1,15,TGCAGTGCTAGAGATGGGGGGACAGGGAGCAATGAGCAGTTCTTC,CSARDGGTGSNEQFF
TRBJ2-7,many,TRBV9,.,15,TGTGCCAGCAGCGTAGACGGGACGCGCTCCTACGAGCAGTACTTC,CASSVDGTRSYEQYF
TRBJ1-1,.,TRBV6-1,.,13,TGTGCCAGCAGAAGTAGAAGGAACACTGAAGCTTTCTTT,CASRSRRNTEAFF
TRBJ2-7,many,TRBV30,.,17,TGTGCCTGGAGTGCCCTGGGCAGGGTGACTATTCGCTACGAGCAGTACTTC,CAWSALGRVTIRYEQYF
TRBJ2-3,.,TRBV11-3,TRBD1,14,TGCGCCAGCAGCTGGGACAGTATCACAGATACGCAGTATTTT,CASSWDSITDTQYF
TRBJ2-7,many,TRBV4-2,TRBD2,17,TGTGCCAGCAGCGGGACTAGCGGGAGCACATACACGGAAGAGCAGTACTTC,CASSGTSGSTYTEEQYF
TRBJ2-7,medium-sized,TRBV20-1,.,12,TGCAGTGCTAGTCAGGGTGTCTACGAGCAGTACTTC,CSASQGVYEQYF
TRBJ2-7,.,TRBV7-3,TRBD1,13,TGTGCCAGCAGCTCCCAGGGGGCTAACGAGCAGTACTTC,CASSSQGANEQYF
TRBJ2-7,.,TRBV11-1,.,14,TGTGCCAGCAGCCCCAGGCGGAGCACGGGCGAGCAGTACTTC,CASSPRRSTGEQYF
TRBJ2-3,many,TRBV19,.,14,TGTGCCAGTAGTACCGAACCTACCACAGATACGCAGTATTTT,CASSTEPTTDTQYF
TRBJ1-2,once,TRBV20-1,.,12,TGCAGTGCTAGCCAGGGGAACTATGGCTACACCTTC,CSASQGNYGYTF
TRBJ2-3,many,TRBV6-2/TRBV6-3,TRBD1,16,TGTGCCAGCAGACCCAGGGACAGCTCTTTCACAGATACGCAGTATTTT,CASRPRDSSFTDTQYF
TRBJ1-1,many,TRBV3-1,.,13,TGTGCCAGCAGCCAAGGGGGGGATTCTGAAGCTTTCTTT,CASSQGGDSEAFF
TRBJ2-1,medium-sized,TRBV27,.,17,TGTGCCAGCAGTGCCCTTAGAGGAGGGCTCTCCTACAATGAGCAGTTCTTC,CASSALRGGLSYNEQFF
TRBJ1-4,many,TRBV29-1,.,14,TGCAGCACGGGAGGGGCGGGGGCCGGACAAAAACTGTTTTTT,CSTGGAGAGQKLFF
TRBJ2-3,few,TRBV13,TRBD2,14,TGTGCCAGCAGCGGACTAGCGGCGACAGATACGCAGTATTTT,CASSGLAATDTQYF
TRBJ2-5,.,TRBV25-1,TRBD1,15,TGTGCCAGCAGTGGGGGACAGGGGCCTCAAGAGACCCAGTACTTC,CASSGGQGPQETQYF
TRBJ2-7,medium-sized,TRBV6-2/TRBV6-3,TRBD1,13,TGTGCCAGCAGCTCCGGGACAGAGGTTGGGCAGTACTTC,CASSSGTEVGQYF
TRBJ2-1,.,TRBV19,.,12,TGTGCCAGTAGCTCCTCTAGAAATGAGCAGTTCTTC,CASSSSRNEQFF
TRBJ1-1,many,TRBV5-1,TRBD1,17,TGCGCCAGCAGCTCTGGCGCAGGGGGCCCATTGAACACTGAAGCTTTCTTT,CASSSGAGGPLNTEAFF
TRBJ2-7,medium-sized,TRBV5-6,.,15,TGTGCCAGCAGCCCGAGAGGGGGGCCGCTCTACGAGCAGTACTTC,CASSPRGGPLYEQYF
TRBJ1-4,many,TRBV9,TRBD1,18,TGTGCCAGCAGCTTCCGTAGTGGGGCAGGGGGTACTAATGAAAAACTGTTTTTT,CASSFRSGAGGTNEKLFF
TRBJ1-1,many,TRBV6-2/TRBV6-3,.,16,TGTGCCAGCACCTTACTTGGGCGGACGGGGAACACTGAAGCTTTCTTT,CASTLLGRTGNTEAFF
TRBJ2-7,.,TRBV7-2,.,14,TGTGCCAGCAGCACGGGACCAGCCCCATACGAGCAGTACTTC,CASSTGPAPYEQYF
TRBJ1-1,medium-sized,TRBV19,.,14,TGTGCCAGTAGTATAGATCTGGAGAACACTGAAGCTTTCTTT,CASSIDLENTEAFF
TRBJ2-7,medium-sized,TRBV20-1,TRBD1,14,TGCAGTGCAACTGACCCGGGACAGGGGTACGAGCAGTACTTC,CSATDPGQGYEQYF
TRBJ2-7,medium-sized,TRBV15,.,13,TGTGCCACCAGCGCCCCTCCCCTCTACGAGCAGTACTTC,CATSAPPLYEQYF
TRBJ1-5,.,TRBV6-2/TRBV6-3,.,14,TGTGCCAGCAGTTACTACGGTAACAATCAGCCCCAGCATTTT,CASSYYGNNQPQHF
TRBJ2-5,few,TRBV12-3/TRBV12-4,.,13,TGTGCCAGCAGTCCGGCCTCCCCCCAGACCCAGTACTTC,CASSPASPQTQYF
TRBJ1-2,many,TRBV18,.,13,TGTGCCAGCTCACCATGGGACAACTATGGCTACACCTTC,CASSPWDNYGYTF
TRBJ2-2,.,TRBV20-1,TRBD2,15,TGCAGTGCCTCTAGCGGGAGAGGGGTCACCGGGGAGCTGTTTTTT,CSASSGRGVTGELFF
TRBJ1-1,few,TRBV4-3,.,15,TGCGCCAGCAGTCACCACCAGGTGAAGAACACTGAAGCTTTCTTT,CASSHHQVKNTEAFF
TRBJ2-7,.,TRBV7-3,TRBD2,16,TGTGCCAGCAGCTCCCGGACTAGCGGGAGGGCCTACGAGCAGTACTTC,CASSSRTSGRAYEQYF
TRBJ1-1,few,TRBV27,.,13,TGTGCCAGCAGTTTACAAGGGAACACTGAAGCTTTCTTT,CASSLQGNTEAFF
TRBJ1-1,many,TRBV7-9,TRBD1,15,TGTGCCAGCAGCCCTCGGAGGGGGCGCGACACTGAAGCTTTCTTT,CASSPRRGRDTEAFF
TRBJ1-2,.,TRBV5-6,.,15,TGTGCCAGCAGCTTGGTAGGGGGTCTGAGCTATGGCTACACCTTC,CASSLVGGLSYGYTF
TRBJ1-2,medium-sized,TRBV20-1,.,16,TGCAGTGCTAGAGATGCTAGGGCGACAGAAAACTATGGCTACACCTTC,CSARDARATENYGYTF
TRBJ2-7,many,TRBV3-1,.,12,TGTGCCAGCAGCCAAGAGTTCAGCGAGCAGTACTTC,CASSQEFSEQYF